This TCR beta chain appears in the sequencing data of a study of T cell repertoires in cytomegalovirus infection. Study as a whole: Indicated by public TCR beta signatures were CMV infection and matching HLA type. Study-level findings and limits: In two of eight donors, the top clonotype was HLA-C-restricted CMV-specific.

Worth noting for this clonotype: Its target is not known.

Using its own MiXCR run on the reads, TCRdb lists one record per CDR3 protein. Of 200,000 to 250,000 distinct CDR3 sequences listed, around two fifths are singletons. This CDR3 contains 15 residues. Germline V gene data show CDR1 as MNHGY and CDR2 as SAAAGT. Trimming shortened V by 6 bases and J by 1 base, and 16 bases separated the two germline ends. The V gene is TRBV6-8, the J gene TRBJ2-7, with a tentative D call TRBD2 (6 bases). Specimen: CD8+ T cells from cultured PBMCs, collected from culture after CMV antigen stimulation. The clonotype was recovered from a human donor in good health (CMV status not recorded). Some clones in this sample may be carry-over from other donors' samples. CDR3 amino acids: CASSSLRDLSYEQYF. For the CDR3, the DNA is TGTGCCAGCAGCTCTCTCCGGGACTTATCCTACGAGCAGTACTTC.